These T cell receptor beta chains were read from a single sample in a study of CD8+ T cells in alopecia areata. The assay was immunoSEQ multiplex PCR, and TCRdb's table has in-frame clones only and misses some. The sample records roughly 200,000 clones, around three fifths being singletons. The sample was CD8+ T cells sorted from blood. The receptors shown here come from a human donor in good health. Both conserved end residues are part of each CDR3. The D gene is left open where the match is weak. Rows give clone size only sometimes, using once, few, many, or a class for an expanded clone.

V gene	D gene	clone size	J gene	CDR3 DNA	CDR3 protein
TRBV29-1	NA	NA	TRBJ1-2	TGCAGCTTCCGAAGCTCCGAAACATTTGGCTACACCTTC	CSFRSSETFGYTF
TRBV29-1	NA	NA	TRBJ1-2	TGCAGCGTAGGGGCCGGAGTCGGGGCTAACTATGGCTACACCTTC	CSVGAGVGANYGYTF
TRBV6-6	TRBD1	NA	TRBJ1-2	TGTGCCACCGGGACAGGGGTATTTGATGACTATGGCTACACCTTC	CATGTGVFDDYGYTF
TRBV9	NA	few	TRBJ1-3	TGTGCCAGCAGCGTAGGAGGGGGAAACACCATATATTTT	CASSVGGGNTIYF
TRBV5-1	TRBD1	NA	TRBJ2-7	TGCGCCAGCAGCTCACCGGGACAGGGGGCTTACGAGCAGTACTTC	CASSSPGQGAYEQYF
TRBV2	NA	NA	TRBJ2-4	TGTGCCAGCGGGATATGGGCAACGGTAGCCAAAAACATTCAGTACTTC	CASGIWATVAKNIQYF
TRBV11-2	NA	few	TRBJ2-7	TGTGCCAGCAGCTTGTTCCTCTACGAGCAGTACTTC	CASSLFLYEQYF
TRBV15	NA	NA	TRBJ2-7	TGTGCCACCAGCACCAGGACCCGGCTCCCCACGTACTTC	CATSTRTRLPTYF
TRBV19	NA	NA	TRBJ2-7	TGTGCCAGTAGTGCAGGACAAGACTACGAGCAGTACTTC	CASSAGQDYEQYF
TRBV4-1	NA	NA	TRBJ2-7	TGCGCCAGCAGCCAAGTGGAACAGAATTACGAGCAGTACTTC	CASSQVEQNYEQYF
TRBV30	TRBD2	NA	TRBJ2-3	TGTGCCTGGAGTGTAGCGGGGGGTACAGATACGCAGTATTTT	CAWSVAGGTDTQYF
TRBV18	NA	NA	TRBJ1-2	TGTGCCAGCTCACCACGGCCAGGGGATGGCTACACCTTC	CASSPRPGDGYTF
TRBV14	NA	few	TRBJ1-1	TGTGCCAGCAGCCACTGGGAGACAGAAATGAACACTGAAGCTTTCTTT	CASSHWETEMNTEAFF
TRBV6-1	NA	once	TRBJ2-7	TGTGCCAGCAGTGGAAGCGGACCCTACGAGCAGTACTTC	CASSGSGPYEQYF
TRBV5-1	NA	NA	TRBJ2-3	TGCGCCAGCAGTCCTGGGGGCCTCACAGATACGCAGTATTTT	CASSPGGLTDTQYF
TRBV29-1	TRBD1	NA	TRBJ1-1	TGCAGCGGACAAGGACAGGGGGCAAGGTACACTGAAGCTTTCTTT	CSGQGQGARYTEAFF
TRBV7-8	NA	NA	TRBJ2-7	TGTGCCAGCAGCTTAACAAGGCTCTACGAGCAGTACTTC	CASSLTRLYEQYF
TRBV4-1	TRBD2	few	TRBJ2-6	TGCGCCAGCAGCCGCCTTGGGACTAGCGGGGGGTCACCCTCTGGGGCCAACGTCCTGACTTTC	CASSRLGTSGGSPSGANVLTF
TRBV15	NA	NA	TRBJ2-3	TGTGCCACCAGCATTGGTACGGGGTTGAACACAGATACGCAGTATTTT	CATSIGTGLNTDTQYF
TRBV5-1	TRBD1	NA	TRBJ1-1	TGCGCCAGCAGCTTAGGACAGGGGGCAAGAACTGAAGCTTTCTTT	CASSLGQGARTEAFF
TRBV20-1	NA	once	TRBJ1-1	TGCAGTGCCCCGAGTGTCACTGAAGCTTTCTTT	CSAPSVTEAFF
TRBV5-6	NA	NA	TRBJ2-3	TGTGCCAGCAGCTTGTTGGAGGGGGCCACCACAGATACGCAGTATTTT	CASSLLEGATTDTQYF
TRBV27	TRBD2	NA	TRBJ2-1	TGTGCCAGCAGTCCGTTGACTAGCGGGGGGGTAAATGAGCAGTTCTTC	CASSPLTSGGVNEQFF
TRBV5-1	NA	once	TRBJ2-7	TGCGCCAGCAGCTTGGGGAGGCAGATCTACGAGCAGTACTTC	CASSLGRQIYEQYF
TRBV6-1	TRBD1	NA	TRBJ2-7	TGTGCCAGCAGTGAAGGAAGGTGGACAGGGCGTAACGAGCAGTACTTC	CASSEGRWTGRNEQYF
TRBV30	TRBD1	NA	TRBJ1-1	TGTGCCTGTCGGACAGGGAACACTGAAGCTTTCTTT	CACRTGNTEAFF
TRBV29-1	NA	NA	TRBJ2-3	TGCAGCGTTTTGACGCTACATGGCACAGATACGCAGTATTTT	CSVLTLHGTDTQYF
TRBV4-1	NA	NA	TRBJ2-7	TGCGCCAGCAGCCAAGAAGGGGGAGGCGAGCAGTACTTC	CASSQEGGGEQYF
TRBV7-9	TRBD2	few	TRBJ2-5	TGTGCCAGCAGCTTAACGGCTAGCGGGGAGACCCAGTACTTC	CASSLTASGETQYF